Below are 6 T cell receptor beta chains sequenced from a single sample in a study of blood T cell repertoires in COVID-19. Sequenced by immunoSEQ multiplex PCR; TCRdb stores in-frame clones only, minus some. The sample has 270,000 or so clones, about four fifths seen once. The source material was peripheral blood. All receptors derive from a woman in her forties or fifties who had recovered from COVID-19.

The chain uses TRBV5-1 and TRBJ1-2; 9 bases align to TRBD1. Germline loops: CDR1 SGHRS, CDR2 YFSETQ. The ends lost 2 bases at V and 3 bases at J; junction bases unmatched: 2. The CDR3 is 14 residues long. CDR3 in DNA: TGCGCCAGCAGCTTCTGGACAGGGGACTATGGCTACACCTTC. Its translation is CASSFWTGDYGYTF.

The genes are TRBV9 and TRBJ2-3; a possible D gene is TRBD1 (5 bases). The CDR3 loop spans 16 amino acids. Trimming left V 0 bases short and J 0 bases short, with 11 bases between. Germline V gene data show CDR1 as SGDLS and CDR2 as YYNGEE. The CDR3 here is CASSVGGSLSTDTQYF. CDR3 sequence (DNA): TGTGCCAGCAGCGTAGGGGGCTCACTGAGCACAGATACGCAGTATTTT.

V is TRBV19 and J is TRBJ2-3; the D is unclear. Looked up from germline, CDR1 is LNHDA and CDR2 is SQIVND (reference sequence). This CDR3 region has 14 residues. Between the trimmed V and J ends, which lost 4 bases and 6 bases, there was a span of 14 bases. CDR3: CASSTSPRSDTQYF. CDR3 bases: TGTGCCAGTAGTACTAGTCCGCGGTCTGATACGCAGTATTTT.

The rearrangement uses TRBV21-1 and TRBJ1-1; the tabulated D call, TRBD1, remains unverified against the DNA. TRBV21-1 has pseudogene status. This CDR3 is 16 amino acids long. The chain's CDR3 is CASSKALSGLVTEAFF. The CDR3 nucleotides are TGTGCCAGCAGCAAAGCGCTTTCAGGGCTCGTCACTGAAGCTTTCTTT.

This rearrangement joins TRBV2 to TRBJ2-1, with TRBD2 matching 9 bases. J lost 2 bases, V lost 4 bases, and 3 bases had no gene match. This CDR3 spans 15 amino acids. Germline-derived CDR1 and CDR2 are SNHLY and FYNNEI. CDR3 DNA sequence: TGTGCCAGCAGTGCACTAGCGGGCACCTACAATGAGCAGTTCTTC. Protein product: CASSALAGTYNEQFF.

This clone was detected once. V gene TRBV5-1 combines with J gene TRBJ1-1; no clear D gene. This CDR3 region has 15 residues. The germline gives CDR1 SGHRS, CDR2 YFSETQ. Trimming took off 7 bases at V and 3 bases at J, with 19 bases between the two ends. CDR3: CASLVNPDTYTEAFF. CDR3 DNA sequence: TGCGCCAGCCTTGTAAATCCTGACACCTACACTGAAGCTTTCTTT.